This TCR beta chain came from a study of T cell responses to AZD1222 COVID-19 vaccine. Background on the study: Both about-4-week and about-12-week second-dose recipients were combined. Study observations and caveats: Baseline testing showed seropositivity in only a handful of AZD1222 recipients. Compared with day 0, the breadth and depth of the Spike-specific TCR repertoire rose significantly after two doses of AZD1222.

Points on this clone: Its antigen is not identified.

V was pared by 2 bases and J by 11 bases, with 12 bases between. The CDR3 spans 12 residues. Looked up from germline, CDR1 is LNHNV and CDR2 is YYDKDF (reference sequence). Generated by immunoSEQ multiplex PCR, the TCRdb table keeps only in-frame clones and is missing some. This table has 130,000 to 150,000 clones, 90% to 95% appearing once. The source is an adult in good health. Specimen: peripheral blood, collected on day 0 of AZD1222 vaccination. The gene calls are TRBV15 and TRBJ1-1, with D possibly being TRBD1 (6 bases). Written as DNA, the CDR3 is TGTGCCACCAGCAGACAGGGGACGAGTGCTTTCTTT. Translated, it gives CATSRQGTSAFF.